This is a list of T cell receptor beta chains from one sample in a study of identical twins. TCRdb itself ran the 5' RACE reads through MiXCR, one entry per CDR3 protein. The table includes about 240,000 distinct CDR3 sequences, roughly a tenth detected once. The sequencing sample was made of memory T cells sorted from blood. These receptors came from a man between 45 and 60 years old in good health. CDR3s include the opening cysteine and the closing phenylalanine or tryptophan. A D gene is named only where the DNA matches it firmly. Expanded clones are given a class, and other clones once, few, many or no size at all.

len	j_gene	abundance	d_gene	v_gene	CDR3aa	CDR3nt
15	TRBJ2-5	many	TRBD2	TRBV3-1	CASSQDHQAGKTQYF	TGTGCCAGCAGCCAAGATCACCAAGCGGGGAAGACCCAGTACTTC
13	TRBJ1-1	few	.	TRBV7-6	CASSIGRGTEAFF	TGTGCCAGCAGCATTGGCAGAGGCACTGAAGCTTTCTTT
16	TRBJ1-6	few	.	TRBV6-5	CASSYGTGFYNSPLHF	TGTGCCAGCAGTTATGGGACCGGTTTCTATAATTCACCCCTCCACTTT
13	TRBJ2-2	few	.	TRBV20-1	CSARELSTGELFF	TGCAGTGCTAGAGAACTTTCTACCGGGGAGCTGTTTTTT
16	TRBJ2-3	many	TRBD1	TRBV2	CASSPSGTGKADTQYF	TGTGCCAGCAGCCCCTCCGGGACAGGGAAAGCAGATACGCAGTATTTT
12	TRBJ1-2	.	TRBD1	TRBV10-2	CASGQGNYGYTF	TGCGCCAGCGGACAGGGTAACTATGGCTACACCTTC
16	TRBJ2-7	.	.	TRBV9	CASSVGSPVAPYEQYF	TGTGCCAGCAGCGTAGGTTCGCCTGTCGCTCCCTACGAGCAGTACTTC
15	TRBJ2-5	.	.	TRBV11-2	CASSFGFGDLVTQYF	TGTGCCAGCAGCTTCGGGTTTGGGGACTTAGTGACCCAGTACTTC
13	TRBJ2-7	many	.	TRBV15	CATSRDGMGEQYF	TGTGCCACCAGCAGAGATGGCATGGGCGAGCAGTACTTC
12	TRBJ1-6	.	.	TRBV12-3/TRBV12-4	CASSLAGTPLHF	TGTGCCAGCAGTTTAGCTGGGACACCCCTCCACTTT
14	TRBJ2-3	few	.	TRBV11-2	CASSVIPSTDTQYF	TGTGCCAGCAGCGTCATTCCAAGCACAGATACGCAGTATTTT
14	TRBJ1-5	many	.	TRBV28	CASRTEGLRQPQHF	TGTGCCAGCAGGACGGAAGGACTGCGGCAGCCCCAGCATTTT
17	TRBJ2-1	many	.	TRBV5-1	CASSLEADVYLYNEQFF	TGCGCCAGCAGCTTGGAGGCCGATGTCTACCTCTACAATGAGCAGTTCTTC
15	TRBJ2-1	few	.	TRBV21-1	CASSKASYADFEQFF	TGTGCCAGCAGCAAAGCTAGTTACGCCGACTTTGAGCAGTTCTTC
16	TRBJ2-2	.	TRBD2	TRBV3-1	CASSPTSERNTGELFF	TGTGCCAGCAGCCCCACTAGCGAACGGAACACCGGGGAGCTGTTTTTT
18	TRBJ2-3	many	TRBD2	TRBV5-1	CASSWPLLAGGPTDTQYF	TGCGCCAGCAGCTGGCCTCTCCTAGCGGGGGGCCCCACAGATACGCAGTATTTT